These 8 T cell receptor beta chains were all obtained from the same sample, sequenced in a study of control samples from healthy donors and cancer patients (dated by TCRdb to about 2020). Library prep was done by the immunoSEQ multiplex PCR assay. The source is immuneACCESS, and TCRdb retained only in-frame sequences with V and J called. Part of the clones is not carried over; for the studies checked, unresolved V genes explain less than half of this, and the remainder is unexplained. Present in this sample are 150,000 or so clones, around nine tenths of which were seen just once. The ten largest clones represent roughly 0.64% of the sample. Sequenced input: blood. Receptors were obtained from a woman under 40 in good health.

The chain employs TRBV24-1 and TRBJ2-3; D remains ambiguous. The CDR3 length is 13 residues. From germline, CDR1 is KGHDR and CDR2 SFDVKD. The ends were cut back, 6 bases at V and 4 bases at J, with 10 bases in the middle. The CDR3 DNA reads TGTGCCACCAGTCGATGGGAAGCAGATACGCAGTATTTT. It yields the protein CATSRWEADTQYF.

This clone was observed a single time. The chain joins TRBV10-2 to TRBJ2-7; 10 bases align to TRBD2. With V trimmed by 4 bases and J by 4 bases, 10 bases remained unmatched. Germline loops: CDR1 WSHSY, CDR2 SAAADI. The CDR3 covers 16 residues. DNA for the CDR3: TGCGCCAGCAGTGGGCTAGCGGGAGACCCTCCTTACGAGCAGTACTTC. It is translated as CASSGLAGDPPYEQYF.

CDR3 loop: CASSPGLAGGADTQYF. For the CDR3, the DNA is TGTGCCAGCAGTCCCGGACTAGCGGGAGGCGCAGATACGCAGTATTTT. The J gene is TRBJ2-3, the V gene TRBV28, with TRBD2 identical over 14 bases. The CDR3 is 16 residues long. After removal of 5 bases from V and 4 bases from J, the junction contained 5 bases not matched to a gene. Looked up from germline, CDR1 is MDHEN and CDR2 is SYDVKM.

The chain carries TRBV6-5 and TRBJ2-5; 7 bases match TRBD2. The junction had 2 bases not matched to a gene; V was cut back by 0 bases and J by 1 base. The CDR3 runs to 15 residues. Germline CDR1 MNHEY, CDR2 SVGAGI. The DNA for the CDR3 is TGTGCCAGCAGTTACTCGGGACTATTCCAAGAGACCCAGTACTTC. This sequence encodes CASSYSGLFQETQYF.

The chain recombines TRBV28 with TRBJ1-2; TRBD1 matches 10 bases. The CDR3 has 15 residues. Looked up from germline, CDR1 is MDHEN and CDR2 is SYDVKM. Unmatched junction bases numbered 6, after V lost 1 base and J lost 7 bases. The CDR3 loop reads CASSLLGTGDGGYTF. The CDR3 DNA reads as TGTGCCAGCAGTTTATTGGGGACAGGGGATGGTGGCTACACCTTC.

The V gene is TRBV28, the J gene TRBJ1-5; TRBD1 matches 7 bases. The CDR3 length is 15 residues. With V trimmed by 5 bases and J by 5 bases, 9 bases remained unmatched. The V gene's germline CDR1 is MDHEN and CDR2 SYDVKM. The CDR3 reads CASSRDRAWDQPQHF. The CDR3 bases are TGTGCCAGCAGTCGGGACAGAGCTTGGGATCAGCCCCAGCATTTT.

The chain combines TRBV28 with TRBJ1-2; 9 bases agree with TRBD1. Germline V CDR1 and CDR2: MDHEN, SYDVKM. V lost 3 bases, J lost 2 bases, and 1 base stayed unmatched. This CDR3 has 14 residues. DNA of the CDR3: TGTGCCAGCAGTTTGGGGACAGGGAACTATGGCTACACCTTC. Residues: CASSLGTGNYGYTF.

V usage is TRBV27 and J usage is TRBJ2-7, with TRBD2 matching 13 bases. Germline V gives CDR1 MNHEY, CDR2 SMNVEV (reference sequence). J was trimmed by 5 bases and V by 2 bases; bases with no gene match: 6. The CDR3 sequence is 16 residues long. The CDR3 DNA is TGTGCCAGCAGTTTACTACGGACTAGCGGGAGTCACGAGCAGTACTTC. Translating it yields CASSLLRTSGSHEQYF.